Included here is one TCR beta chain sequence, with context. V lost 0 bases to trimming and J lost 0 bases; unmatched junction nucleotides: 11. Per the germline V gene, CDR1 is SGHRS and CDR2 is YFSETQ. This CDR3 contains 19 residues. The method was immunoSEQ multiplex PCR; TCRdb's version includes in-frame clones alone and lacks a portion of them. The table shows over 60,000 clones, with roughly 80% occurring only once. The data derive from a study of blood T cell repertoires in COVID-19. The overall study: There were acute and convalescent COVID-19 samples, and they came from the United States, Italy and Spain. Sample material is recorded as cDNA or gDNA derived from T cells, B-cell-depleted T cells, or PBMCs.

Material for sequencing was peripheral blood. The chain links TRBV5-1 to TRBJ2-3, with 9 positions matching TRBD1. The TCR comes from an elderly woman with acute or convalescent COVID-19. CDR3 coding DNA: TGCGCCAGCAGCTTGGGGGCCAGGACAGGGGCGAGGAGCACAGATACGCAGTATTTT. Its translation is CASSLGARTGARSTDTQYF.